The text below deals with one T cell receptor (beta chain). The record originates from a study of long-term antiretroviral therapy in people with HIV. immunoSEQ v3.0 was run at survey level. Assay used: immunoSEQ multiplex PCR; TCRdb lists only in-frame clones, some missing. The sample includes 25,000 to 35,000 clones, over 80% of them seen just once. Germline V gives CDR1 SGHRS, CDR2 YFSETQ. This CDR3 spans 15 amino acids. V lost 0 bases and J lost 8, with 17 bases in between. This receptor was identified in a man in his thirties or forties with HIV. The chain recombines TRBV5-1 with TRBJ2-5; tentative D call: TRBD2 (7 bases). This material consisted of unsorted PBMCs, taken 2.7 to 2.9 years after starting antiretroviral therapy. The CDR3 is CASSLAGGPPATQYF. CDR3 sequence (DNA): TGCGCCAGCAGCTTGGCGGGGGGCCCTCCAGCAACCCAGTACTTC. The full variable domain, rest sourced from reference TRBV5-1 and TRBJ2-5, is KAGVTQTPRYLIKTRGQQVTLSCSPISGHRSVSWYQQTPGQGLQFLFEYFSETQRNKGNFPGRFSGRQFSNSRSEMNVSTLELGDSALYLCASSLAGGPPATQYFGPGTRLLVL.